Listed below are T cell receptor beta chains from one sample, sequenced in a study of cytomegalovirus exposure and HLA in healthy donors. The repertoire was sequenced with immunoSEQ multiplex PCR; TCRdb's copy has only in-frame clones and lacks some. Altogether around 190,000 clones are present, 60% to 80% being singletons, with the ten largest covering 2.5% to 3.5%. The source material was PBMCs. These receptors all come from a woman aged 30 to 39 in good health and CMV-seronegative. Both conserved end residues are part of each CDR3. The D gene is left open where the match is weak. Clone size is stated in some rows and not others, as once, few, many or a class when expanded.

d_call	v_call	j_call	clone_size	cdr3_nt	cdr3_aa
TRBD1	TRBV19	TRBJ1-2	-	TGTGCCAGTAGTCCGCCGGGACAGATCTATGGCTACACCTTC	CASSPPGQIYGYTF
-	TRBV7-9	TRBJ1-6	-	TGTGCCAGCAGCTTCCAACCGAGCTCCTATAATTCACCCCTCCACTTT	CASSFQPSSYNSPLHF
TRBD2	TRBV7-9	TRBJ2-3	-	TGTGCCAGCAGCTCCCGCGCAGAGACTAGCGGGCCTCTCACAGATACGCAGTATTTT	CASSSRAETSGPLTDTQYF
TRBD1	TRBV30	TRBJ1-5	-	TGTGCCTGGAGTGGGACAGGGGGCCAGCCCCAGCATTTT	CAWSGTGGQPQHF
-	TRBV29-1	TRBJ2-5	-	TGCAGCGTTGAAGATAAGGGGTCCTCAGAGACCCAGTACTTC	CSVEDKGSSETQYF
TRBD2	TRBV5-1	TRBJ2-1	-	TGCGCCAGCAGCTTGGGGGGGACTAGGTTGAGTAATGAGCAGTTCTTC	CASSLGGTRLSNEQFF
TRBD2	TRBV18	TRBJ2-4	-	TGTGCCAGCTCACCGGGACTAGTCGAAAACATTCAGTACTTC	CASSPGLVENIQYF
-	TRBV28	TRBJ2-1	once	TGTGCCAGCAGTTCCCCCCTCTCGAGTAGCGGACCCTACAATGAGCAGTTCTTC	CASSSPLSSSGPYNEQFF
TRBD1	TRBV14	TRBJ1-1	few	TGTGCCAGCAGTTCGACAGGGGGCACTGAAGCTTTCTTT	CASSSTGGTEAFF
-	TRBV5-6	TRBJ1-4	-	TGTGCCAGCAGCTTATTTGAGGGGGGGCAGGTCAATGAAAAACTGTTTTTT	CASSLFEGGQVNEKLFF
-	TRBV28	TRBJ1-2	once	TGTGCCAGCAGTTACGGACAGTTCTACACCTTC	CASSYGQFYTF
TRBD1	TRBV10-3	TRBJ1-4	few	TGTGCCAGCTGCGCGACAGGGGCGGTTGAAAAACTGTTTTTT	CASCATGAVEKLFF
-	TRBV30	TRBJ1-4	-	TGTGCCTGGAGGAAAGGGCAGGGCCCCTATAATGAAAAACTGTTTTTT	CAWRKGQGPYNEKLFF
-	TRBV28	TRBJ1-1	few	TGTGCCAGCAGTTTTGCTAGGACTGAAGCTTTCTTT	CASSFARTEAFF
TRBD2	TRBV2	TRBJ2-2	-	TGTGCCAGCAGTGAACTAGCGGGCATGGGGGAGCTGTTTTTT	CASSELAGMGELFF
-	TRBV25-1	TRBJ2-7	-	TGTGCCAGCAGTGGTGGGAGAATAAGTGAGCAGTACTTC	CASSGGRISEQYF
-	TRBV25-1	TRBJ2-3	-	TGTGCCAGCAGTGCGACAGGATTTAGCACAGATACGCAGTATTTT	CASSATGFSTDTQYF
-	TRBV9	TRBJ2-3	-	TGTGCCAGCCGTCGCGGAGGGACAGATACGCAGTATTTT	CASRRGGTDTQYF
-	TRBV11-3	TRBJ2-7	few	TGTGCCAGCAGCTCCGAAGAGGATAGGGGCGAGCAGTACTTC	CASSSEEDRGEQYF
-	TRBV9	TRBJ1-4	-	TGTGCCAGCAGCGTAGGACAACGGAGGGTGGAAAAACTGTTTTTT	CASSVGQRRVEKLFF
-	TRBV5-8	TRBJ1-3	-	TGTGCCAGCACCTCGACGGGGGGACTCGGAAACACCATATATTTT	CASTSTGGLGNTIYF
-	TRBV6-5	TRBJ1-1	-	TGTGCCAGCAGGGAGGGGTGGAACACTGAAGCTTTCTTT	CASREGWNTEAFF
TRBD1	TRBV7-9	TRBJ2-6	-	TGTGCCAGCAGCCGAAACGACAGGGGCTCTGGGGCCAACGTCCTGACTTTC	CASSRNDRGSGANVLTF
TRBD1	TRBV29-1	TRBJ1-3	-	TGCAGCGTTGAAGTGACAGGGCTAAACACCATATATTTT	CSVEVTGLNTIYF
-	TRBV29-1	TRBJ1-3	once	TGCAGCGCCGCGAGGGCGGGGGGTCGAAACACCATATATTTT	CSAARAGGRNTIYF
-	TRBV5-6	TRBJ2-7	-	TGTGCCAGCAGCTTACGTCCCCAGTCCTACGAGCAGTACTTC	CASSLRPQSYEQYF
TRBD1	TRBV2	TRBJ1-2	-	TGTGCCAGCGGACAGGGTGCGAGGCGCTACACCTTC	CASGQGARRYTF
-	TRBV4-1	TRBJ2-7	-	TGCGCCAGCAGCCAAGAACAGTACCTGTACGAGCAGTACTTC	CASSQEQYLYEQYF
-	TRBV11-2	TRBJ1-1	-	TGTGCCAGCAGCTTTGGGGGGGATCTCACTGAAGCTTTCTTT	CASSFGGDLTEAFF
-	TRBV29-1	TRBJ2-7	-	TGCAGCGTTGTCGGCGGAATAGGATACGAGCAGTACTTC	CSVVGGIGYEQYF
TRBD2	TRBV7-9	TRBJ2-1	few	TGTGCCAGCAGCCCTCGACTAGCGGGAGGGATTGGCGATGAGCAGTTCTTC	CASSPRLAGGIGDEQFF
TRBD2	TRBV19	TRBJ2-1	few	TGTGCCAGTAGTATAGGACTGAGCGGGGGGGCCGGGAATGAGCAGTTCTTC	CASSIGLSGGAGNEQFF
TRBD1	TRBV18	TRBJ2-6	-	TGTGCCAGCTCACGACAGGGGTCTGGGGCCAACGTCCTGACTTTC	CASSRQGSGANVLTF
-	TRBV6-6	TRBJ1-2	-	TGTGCCAGCAGTTTTACAGGGAGCGGCTACCCCTTC	CASSFTGSGYPF
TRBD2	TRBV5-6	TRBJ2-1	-	TGTGCCAGCAGCTTGGGACTAGCGGCGGTCAATGAGCAGTTCTTC	CASSLGLAAVNEQFF
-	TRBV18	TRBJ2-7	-	TGTGCCAGCTCAGAGGGAATGACCTACGAGCAGTACTTC	CASSEGMTYEQYF
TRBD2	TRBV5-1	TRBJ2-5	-	TGCGCCAGCAGCCGGGGGGGCGGGGAGACCCAGTACTTC	CASSRGGGETQYF
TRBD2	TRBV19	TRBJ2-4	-	TGTGCCAGTAGTATGCGCGGGGGGCAGCAAAACATTCAGTACTTC	CASSMRGGQQNIQYF
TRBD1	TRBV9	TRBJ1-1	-	TGTGCCAGCAGCGTAGGAACAGGGGGTACTGAAGCTTTCTTT	CASSVGTGGTEAFF
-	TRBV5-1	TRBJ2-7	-	TGCGCCAGCAGCTTCATCGGAGGAGGTCTCTACGAGCAGTACTTC	CASSFIGGGLYEQYF
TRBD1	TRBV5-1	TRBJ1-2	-	TGCGCCAGCAGCTCAGGGACAGGGGGCCGGGGCTACACCTTC	CASSSGTGGRGYTF
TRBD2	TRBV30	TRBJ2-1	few	TGTGCCTGGAGGGGAGGGGTTAGCTGGATCTTC	CAWRGGVSWIF
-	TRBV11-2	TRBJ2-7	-	TGTGCCAGCAGCTTATATCAGGGTTGGTACGAGCAGTACTTC	CASSLYQGWYEQYF
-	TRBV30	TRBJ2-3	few	TGTGCCTGGAGTATAGACAGACCCAGCACAGATACGCAGTATTTT	CAWSIDRPSTDTQYF
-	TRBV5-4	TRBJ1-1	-	TGTGCCAGCAGCGGACCCCAGGGGTATAATGAAGCTTTCTTT	CASSGPQGYNEAFF
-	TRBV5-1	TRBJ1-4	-	TGCGCCAGCAGCAAGGACATTAATTCCGAAAAACTGTTTTTT	CASSKDINSEKLFF
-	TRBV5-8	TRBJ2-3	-	TGTGCCAGCAGCTTGCCTCGGCGGAGCACAGATACGCAGTATTTT	CASSLPRRSTDTQYF
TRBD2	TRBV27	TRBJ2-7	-	TGTGCCAGCAGTCACCTGACTAGCGGGATCTCCTACGAGCAGTACTTC	CASSHLTSGISYEQYF